The 11 T cell receptor beta chains presented below share a single source sample, sequenced in a study of esophageal squamous cell carcinoma under preoperative chemotherapy. TCRdb re-called the PCR reads through MiXCR, storing one row per CDR3 protein. The table shows 32,000 or so distinct CDR3 sequences, with less than 65% occurring only once. Time point noted: after preoperative PTX-NDP chemotherapy. This sample was obtained from a patient given preoperative chemotherapy. Receptors were obtained from a human donor with esophageal squamous cell carcinoma. The donor label of this sample is uncertain.

Remarks on this clonotype: The junction departs from the called germline gene at one end, perhaps through a read error. J is TRBJ2-4 and V is TRBV7-2; 7 bases are a match to TRBD2. From germline, CDR1 is SGHTA and CDR2 FQGNSA. This CDR3 contains 15 residues. CDR3 nucleotides: TGTGCCAGCAGCTTGGGCGGGGGAGGCAAAGACATGCAGTATTTC. Its translation is CASSLGGGGKDMQYF.

This clonotype qualifies as medium-sized (0.01 to 0.1%). The chain employs TRBV12-3 or TRBV12-4 and TRBJ2-5, with D unclear. CDR3 length equals 14 residues. Trimming removed 3 bases from V and 1 base from J, with 9 bases in between. The CDR3 sequence: CASSFLEFQETQYF. Written as DNA, the CDR3 is TGTGCCAGCAGTTTTCTAGAATTCCAAGAGACCCAGTACTTC.

V and J are TRBV10-1 and TRBJ2-4; TRBD2 matches at 10 bases. The J call may be wrong; the DNA end is better matched by TRBJ2-5. This CDR3 has 16 residues. The germline V gene has CDR1 WNHNN and CDR2 SYGVQD (reference sequence). The CDR3 here is CASSDPQLAGEETQYF. The CDR3 DNA reads as TGCGCCAGCAGTGACCCCCAGCTAGCGGGAGAAGAGACCCAGTACTTC.

By share, this clonotype ranks as medium-sized. The V and J genes are TRBV7-2 and TRBJ2-1; D not resolved. Trimming took off 3 bases at V and 3 bases at J, with 9 bases between the two ends. The CDR3 sequence is 14 residues long. Germline CDR1 is SGHTA and CDR2 is FQGNSA. CDR3: CASSFSRVYNEQFF. The CDR3 nucleotides read TGTGCCAGCAGCTTTTCACGGGTCTACAATGAGCAGTTCTTC.

This clonotype was seen just once. Compared with germline, one end of the junction differs, possibly owing to a read error. The chain employs TRBV7-6 and TRBJ2-3; 8 nucleotides align to TRBD2. Per germline, CDR1 SGHVS and CDR2 FNYEAQ. The CDR3 is 14 residues long. The DNA for the CDR3 is TGTGCGGGCAGCGGGGGAGGGGAGCCAGATACGCAGTATTTC. Its translation: CAGSGGGEPDTQYF.

This clonotype was found many times. The chain combines TRBV6-1 with TRBJ2-3; a weak D match, TRBD1 (6 bases). This CDR3 is built from 12 residues. Looked up from germline, CDR1 is MNHNS and CDR2 is SASEGT. V lost 6 bases and J lost 4, with 8 bases in between. The CDR3 region is CASRTGPDTQYF. The CDR3 coding sequence is TGTGCCAGCAGAACAGGGCCAGATACGCAGTATTTT.

Comments on this clonotype: The germline gene is not matched at one end of the junction; a read error may be the cause. The rearrangement uses TRBV7-2 and TRBJ2-2, with 8 bases fitting TRBD1. The CDR3 runs to 14 residues. Looked up from germline, CDR1 is SGHTA and CDR2 is FQGNSA. CDR3 amino acids: CASSQRQGNGALYF. CDR3 nucleotide sequence: TGTGCCAGCAGCCAAAGACAGGGGAACGGGGCGCTGTATTTT.

This clonotype was found many times. V is TRBV7-2 and J is TRBJ2-5; D is possibly TRBD1 or TRBD2 (6 bases each). With 2 bases removed from V and 7 bases from J, the gap between germline ends came to 11 bases. The germline V gene encodes CDR1 SGHTA and CDR2 FQGNSA. The CDR3 loop spans 13 amino acids. The CDR3 DNA sequence: TGTGCCAGCAGCTTATCGGGGGCTGGGACCCAGTACTTC. Encoded protein: CASSLSGAGTQYF.

The chain carries TRBV11-1 and TRBJ2-2, with 7 bases lining up with TRBD1. CDR3 length equals 13 residues. Per germline, CDR1 SGHAT and CDR2 FQDESV (reference sequence). V lost 8 bases to trimming and J lost 9 bases; unmatched junction nucleotides: 9. The CDR3 sequence: CASRAKTGRELFF. CDR3 nucleotides: TGTGCCAGCCGAGCCAAGACAGGGCGGGAGCTGTTTTTT.

Concerning this clonotype: A read error may account for a junction end that differs from germline. The gene calls are TRBV7-2 and TRBJ2-3; D is perhaps TRBD2 (5 bases). The CDR3 covers 17 residues. Per the germline V gene, CDR1 is SGHTA and CDR2 is FQGNSA. In DNA form, the CDR3 reads TGTGCCAGCACCCCTTTTATTAACGGGGTGAGCACCGAGACGCAGTTTTTT. Amino acid sequence: CASTPFINGVSTETQFF.

This clonotype was observed at least ten times. The rearrangement uses TRBV6-2 or TRBV6-3 and TRBJ2-6, with D unresolved. V was pared by 2 bases and J by 0 bases, with 5 bases between. Germline lookup yields CDR1 MNHEY and CDR2 SVGEGT. The CDR3 contains 15 residues. The CDR3 DNA is TGTGCCAGCAGTTACGAATCCTCTGGGGCCAACGTCCTGACTTTC. The encoded protein is CASSYESSGANVLTF.